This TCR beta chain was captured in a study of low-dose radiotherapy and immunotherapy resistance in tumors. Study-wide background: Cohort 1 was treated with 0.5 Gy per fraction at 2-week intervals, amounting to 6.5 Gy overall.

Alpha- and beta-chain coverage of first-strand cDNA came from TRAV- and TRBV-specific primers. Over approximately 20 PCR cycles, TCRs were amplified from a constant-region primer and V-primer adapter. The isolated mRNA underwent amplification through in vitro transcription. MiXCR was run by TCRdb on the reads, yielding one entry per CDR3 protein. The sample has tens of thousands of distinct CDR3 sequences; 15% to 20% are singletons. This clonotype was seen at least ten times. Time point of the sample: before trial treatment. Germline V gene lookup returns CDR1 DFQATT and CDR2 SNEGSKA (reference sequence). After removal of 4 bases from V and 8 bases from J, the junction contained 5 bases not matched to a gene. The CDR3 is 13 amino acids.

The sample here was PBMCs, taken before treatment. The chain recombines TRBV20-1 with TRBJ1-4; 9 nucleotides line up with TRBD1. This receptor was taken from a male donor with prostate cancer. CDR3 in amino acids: CSATGQGREKLFF. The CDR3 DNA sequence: TGCAGTGCTACGGGACAGGGAAGGGAAAAACTGTTTTTT.